Shown below are 3 T cell receptor beta chains from a single sample sequenced in a study of blood T cell repertoires in COVID-19. The data were produced by immunoSEQ multiplex PCR, yet TCRdb's version contains in-frame clones alone and is incomplete. The sample lists more than 150,000 clones; around 86% were seen once. The source material was peripheral blood. Receptors originate from a woman aged 40-49 years with acute or convalescent COVID-19.

This clone was counted many times. V usage is TRBV5-4 and J usage is TRBJ2-5; the match to TRBD2 covers 11 bases. J gave up 4 bases and V 5 bases, and 10 bases lay outside the gene matches. The CDR3 loop spans 16 amino acids. The germline V gene has CDR1 SGHNT and CDR2 YYREEE (reference sequence). CDR3: CASSPAGTSGLETQYF. The CDR3 nucleotides are TGTGCCAGCAGTCCCGCCGGGACTAGCGGACTAGAGACCCAGTACTTC.

The J gene is TRBJ2-1, the V gene TRBV7-3; TRBD2 matches 8 bases. The CDR3 loop spans 15 amino acids. V shed 2 bases, J shed 4 bases, and the junction held 4 bases outside the gene matches. The germline V gene encodes CDR1 SGHTA and CDR2 FQGTGA. This chain's CDR3 is CASSLGGGPYNEQFF. The CDR3 nucleotides are TGTGCCAGCAGCTTAGGCGGGGGGCCTTACAATGAGCAGTTCTTC.

V usage is TRBV5-6 and J usage is TRBJ1-4; D gene ambiguous. This CDR3 is 16 amino acids long. Trimming shortened V by 4 bases and J by 2 bases, and 15 bases separated the two germline ends. The germline gives CDR1 SGHDT, CDR2 YYEEEE. In nucleotides, the CDR3 is TGTGCCAGCAGCGTAGGTCCGGAGTGGACTAATGAAAAACTGTTTTTT. Its protein is CASSVGPEWTNEKLFF.